This paragraph covers one TCR beta chain sequence. This clone has a single count. Its binding antigen is unknown. Qualities for individual bases were not recorded, and no much larger clone is one base off. The sample originates from a study of cytomegalovirus exposure and HLA in healthy donors (dated by TCRdb to about 2017). Notes on the research overall: According to an earlier analysis of a few hundred of the donors, 200 million or so T cells yielded 95 million to 140 million unique TCR beta sequences and 276 Gb of sequence data. To predict cytomegalovirus infection status, the study brought together high-throughput TCR immunosequencing, statistical association of individual TCRs with disease status, and machine learning. To decide whether each TCR beta V gene segment behaved as functional or pseudogenic, an earlier analysis of some 540 of the donors relied on high-throughput TCR beta sequencing. A later analysis re-examined previously published TCR beta repertoires from more than 550 donors and added high-resolution HLA genotyping to investigate patterns of TCR occurrence. An early release covering about 600 HLA-typed donors comprised about 300 gigabases of sequencing data and about 90 million unique TCR sequences. Rather than using new phenotypic data, the later analysis identified candidate immune exposures from TCR beta sequences and from how often those sequences occurred across donors. Using immunosequencing, the study profiled T cell repertoires from approximately 700 subjects and related those repertoires to cytomegalovirus serostatus. Several DR-DQ haplotypes were handled as single units for association and clustering because linkage in the cohort was strong. Donor age, sex, ethnicity and CMV serostatus were compiled together with the repertoire data. A later genetic analysis used genome-wide SNP genotypes for about 55% of the 666 donors, treating that subset as a discovery cohort. On average, around 200,000 unique TCR beta nucleotide sequences were sequenced per donor among about 400 genotyped donors of the cohort, with 15% to 20% of those sequences being non-productive. Both class I and class II loci were covered by HLA typing, at four-digit resolution. Among the roughly 390 genotyped donors, 81% belonged to the genetic ancestry cluster associated with self-reported Caucasian donors. All discovery cohort repertoires had been generated on a single sequencing platform. The study aimed to test whether cataloging public T cell receptors could reveal signatures of past pathogen exposure. The number of typed donors differed by locus: about 629-630 for A, B, C, DRB1 and DQB1; about 520 for DQA1; over 600 for DPA1; and approximately 450 for DPB1. In addition to the first cohort of 500 to 850 subjects, a separate validation cohort of 120 different subjects was used.

From the germline V gene, CDR1 is SGHDT and CDR2 is YYEEEE. V is reduced by 3 bases and J by 0 bases, leaving a spacing of 9 bases between them. The CDR3 spans 14 residues, from the cysteine through the phenylalanine. Only the CDR3 portion is preserved as DNA: 42 bases, with reading frame beginning at the first base. Findings and caveats that apply to the study as a whole: In a later analysis, several top co-occurrence clusters were reported to appear linked to parvovirus B19, influenza, CMV and Epstein-Barr virus. A later genetic analysis associated a missense DCLRE1C variant with V-gene and J-gene trimming of TCR beta chains, and an independent cohort replicated the association. Because counts were too low, roughly 17 rarely observed V segments, including chromosome 9 orphons, were left out of the earlier analysis of over 550 of the donors. In an earlier analysis of 587 of the donors, most TCR beta V segments appeared in productive rearrangements about 90% or about 30% of the time, broadly matching IMGT annotations. Assigning TCR associations to individual alleles was difficult when HLA alleles, especially DR and DQ, strongly co-occurred. The authors suggested that the approach could potentially be generalized to other disease states and immunological phenotypes. In vitro tests confirmed that a few of the cytomegalovirus-associated TCR beta chains recognize cytomegalovirus antigens. Only TCR beta chains were sequenced in this cohort, and the absence of alpha or paired-chain data limited detectable features. Compared with the 666-donor mean, donors in an Asian-associated ancestry cluster had fewer N-insertions in productive TCRs, according to a later genetic analysis. Because HLA typing was unavailable for some donors at each locus, only the typed subset was used in association tests. The study listed 150 to 200 TCR beta chains as associated with cytomegalovirus. Most TCR sequences were seen in very few donors, while some public TCRs were found in many individuals. A later analysis found that most CMV-associated TCR beta chains appeared HLA-restricted, with HLA associations seemingly driven largely by CMV exposure. In a later analysis, HLA-associated TCR beta chains showed more clonal expansion and lower generation probabilities than non-associated chains that were equally common. A group of highly shared sequence variants was considered likely to be a technical artifact of the sequencing pipeline. Roughly uniform sequencing depth across donors was assumed in presence/absence analyses, although this assumption may not hold. According to a later analysis, TCR association rates differed among HLA loci, with DRB1 alleles showing the most associated TCRs and HLA-C alleles showing the fewest. Correlated functional status among segregating V segments might be attributable to linkage disequilibrium, but an unknown experimental factor could not be ruled out. A later analysis associated about 17,000 TCR beta sequences with specific HLA alleles at a false discovery rate of 0.05. The 87-base-pair reads could not distinguish some IMGT-functional V segments, including TRBV6-2 and TRBV6-3, so those segments were excluded. A further reported finding was that TCR beta sequences accurately predicted the HLA-A and HLA-B alleles for most subjects in the first cohort. Immune exposure information for the cohort was limited to CMV serostatus. In both the original and validation cohorts, the classifier was reported to diagnose cytomegalovirus status with high specificity and sensitivity.

In total, over 600 healthy bone marrow donors made up the cohort. At the time of sampling, every cohort member was nominally healthy, though immune exposures that went unrecorded were likely present. The donor was CMV seronegative and belonged to the group of over 300 seronegative cohort members. A peripheral blood sample was collected from each donor, and TCR beta sequencing was performed on peripheral blood mononuclear cells. Genomic DNA was extracted from the blood cell samples with the Qiagen DNeasy Blood Extraction Kit. Library prep was done by the immunoSEQ multiplex PCR assay. For the multiplex PCR, a mixture combining 60 forward primers for TCR Vbeta segments and 13 reverse primers for TCR Jbeta segments was used. A multiplex PCR assay on genomic DNA amplified the CDR3 region of rearranged TCR beta genes. On the Illumina HiSeq System, the amplified TCR beta libraries were sequenced as 87-base-pair reads. Regarding the original processing steps: Across the roughly 600 repertoires, a later analysis counted around 80 million unique TCR beta chains, around 11 million of which were shared by at least two donors. To remove PCR and sequencing errors, raw reads were error-corrected and collapsed into unique sequences using a nearest-neighbor algorithm that merged closely related sequences. CDR3 sequences were aligned to IMGT reference sequences to assign V, D and J gene segments. For a sequence to be retained, at least a six-nucleotide match to both a V gene segment and a J gene segment was required. A rearrangement counted as productive if the CDR3 had no stop codons and remained in frame with V and J, and every other rearrangement counted as non-productive. Following IMGT convention, CDR3 was defined as the stretch from the second conserved V-encoded cysteine up to the conserved J-encoded phenylalanine. Sequences without an unambiguous match to a single V gene segment were excluded from the earlier analysis of about 600 of the donors. In an earlier analysis of 450 to 750 of the donors, a V segment was called functional when productive rearrangements were above 56.7%, and segregating when the standard deviation between donors exceeded 5%. To diagnose cytomegalovirus status from the catalog of TCR beta chain sequences, a statistical classification framework was built. In a later analysis, TCR nucleotide sequences were compared against IMGT/GENE-DB human TR gene sequences so that V and J genes could be assigned. Using the TCRdist pipeline, a later analysis assigned CDR3 sequences along with most-parsimonious VDJ recombination scenarios. In a later analysis, each TCR beta chain was defined by its CDR3 amino acid sequence together with its V-gene family, and reads without a unique V-gene family were excluded. A later analysis removed 550 to 700 highly shared, low-generation-probability nucleotide sequences to deal with suspected cross-contamination and a sequencing artifact. A later analysis calculated a clonal expansion index for each public chain from normalized within-repertoire ranks of inferred template counts. Generation probabilities in a later analysis came from a VDJ recombination model fitted to out-of-frame rearrangements, and those results were checked against IGoR. A later analysis scored TCR-TCR, TCR-HLA and TCR-CMV co-occurrence with hypergeometric tests, applying a repertoire-size bias correction to TCR pairs. False discovery rates were estimated in a later analysis by permuting HLA or CMV assignments 20 times. In a later analysis, co-occurring TCRs were grouped with DBSCAN, and TCRdist sequence similarity was added when clustering was performed within HLA-allele-positive subsets. For co-occurrence clustering, repertoires with fewer than 30,000 or more than 120,000 public chains were excluded, along with a handful of repertoires with anomalous nucleotide sharing. TCRdb mirrors the immuneACCESS table, restricted to in-frame sequences. Some clones are absent from its copies; in checked studies, under half trace to an unresolved V gene, and the reason for the others is unknown. D and trimming come from the DNA, and the V and J calls and clone size come from that table. Within this sample are some 62,000 clones, with around 87% of them counted one time only. The biggest ten clones account for about 1.5% of the sample.

The specimen sequenced was PBMCs. This receptor was obtained from a man between 18 and 35 years old in good health and CMV-seronegative. The chain couples TRBV5-6 to TRBJ1-1; TRBD1 is possibly the D segment (5 matching bases). The DNA is TGTGCCAGCAGCTGGGGCAGCATGAACACTGAAGCTTTCTTT. The encoded protein is CASSWGSMNTEAFF. The full variable domain, with segments outside the CDR3 supplied by the reference TRBV5-6 and TRBJ1-1 proteins, appears as DAGVTQSPTHLIKTRGQQVTLRCSPKSGHDTVSWYQQALGQGPQFIFQYYEEEERQRGNFPDRFSGHQFPNYSSELNVNALLLGDSALYLCASSWGSMNTEAFFGQGTRLTVV.